The entry that follows covers one T cell receptor (beta chain) sequence. This record belongs to a study of blood T cell repertoires in COVID-19. On the study more broadly: Acute and convalescent COVID-19 samples came from the United States, Italy and Spain.

The method was immunoSEQ multiplex PCR; TCRdb's version includes in-frame clones alone and lacks a portion of them. The repertoire includes approximately 93,000 clones, about 77% of them detected once, and around 9.4% sits in the top ten. The length of the CDR3 is 14 residues. The V end lost 7 bases, the J end lost 5 bases, and 17 bases lay between the germline ends. Germline loops: CDR1 SGHRS, CDR2 YFSETQ. The chain links TRBV5-1 to TRBJ2-3, with D maybe TRBD2 (6 bases). The receptor was isolated from a woman aged 80 or over with acute or convalescent COVID-19. The material sequenced was peripheral blood. DNA for the CDR3: TGCGCCAGCGGCGGCGGGACCCCCGGAGATACGCAGTATTTT. It is translated as CASGGGTPGDTQYF. Based on the CDR3 plus reference TRBV5-1 and TRBJ2-3, the full variable domain is KAGVTQTPRYLIKTRGQQVTLSCSPISGHRSVSWYQQTPGQGLQFLFEYFSETQRNKGNFPGRFSGRQFSNSRSEMNVSTLELGDSALYLCASGGGTPGDTQYFGPGTRLTVL.